This passage covers 18 T cell receptor beta chains from one sample sequenced in a study of blood T cell repertoires in COVID-19. Here immunoSEQ multiplex PCR was the method, and the copy in TCRdb shows in-frame clones only, minus some. Of approximately 100,000 clones detected, 87% appear once; the ten largest clones hold approximately 6.2%. The source material was peripheral blood. The receptors were gathered from a human donor in a cohort sampled during active COVID-19.

The genes are TRBV28 and TRBJ2-7, with 13 bases lining up with TRBD2. The CDR3 contains 15 residues. Trimming at V came to 5 bases and at J to 8 bases, leaving 9 bases not matched to a gene. CDR1 is MDHEN, CDR2 SYDVKM, per germline. The CDR3 reads CASSTTGTSGIKQYF. The CDR3 DNA sequence: TGTGCCAGCAGTACAACCGGGACTAGCGGGATCAAGCAGTACTTC. Filled out from reference TRBV28 and TRBJ2-7, the complete variable domain reads DVKVTQSSRYLVKRTGEKVFLECVQDMDHENMFWYRQDPGLGLRLIYFSYDVKMKEKGDIPEGYSVSREKKERFSLILESASTNQTSMYLCASSTTGTSGIKQYFGPGTRLTVT.

The V gene is TRBV6-6, the J gene TRBJ2-2; possible D gene TRBD1, 6 bases. The CDR3 is 14 amino acids. Germline CDR1 MNHNY, CDR2 SVGAGI (reference sequence). With 4 bases removed from V and 7 bases from J, the gap between germline ends came to 13 bases. In DNA, the CDR3 is TGTGCCAGCAGTTTGCCAGGGGCTGGCGGGGAGCTGTTTTTT. Encoded protein: CASSLPGAGGELFF.

J is TRBJ1-4 and V is TRBV3-1 (or the pseudogene TRBV3-2); D possibly corresponds to TRBD1 (5 bases). Germline CDR1 reads LGHDT; CDR2 reads YNNKEL (reference sequence). V lost 2 bases and J 5 bases, leaving 9 bases between the germline ends. The CDR3 extends over 14 amino acids. Here the CDR3 DNA reads TGTGCCAGCAGCCAACGACAGCCAAATGAAAAACTGTTTTTT. It translates to CASSQRQPNEKLFF.

The V gene is TRBV3-1 (or the pseudogene TRBV3-2), the J gene TRBJ2-5; 9 nucleotides match TRBD1. V shed 4 bases and J 5 bases; nucleotides not matched to a gene: 5. The CDR3 contains 14 residues. CDR1 and CDR2 (germline): LGHDT, YNNKEL (reference sequence). This CDR3 reads CASSLGTGRETQYF. CDR3 DNA: TGTGCCAGCAGCCTTGGGACAGGGCGGGAGACCCAGTACTTC.

This clone has just one count. The genes are TRBV19 and TRBJ2-7, with 12 positions matching TRBD2. Germline CDR1 and CDR2: LNHDA and SQIVND (reference sequence). Trimming cost V 2 bases and J 2 bases; bases outside gene matches: 7. The CDR3 runs to 17 residues. The chain's CDR3 is CASSITSGGTNPYEQYF. The CDR3 DNA follows: TGTGCCAGTAGTATAACTAGCGGGGGGACTAACCCCTACGAGCAGTACTTC.

A single count supports this clone. The V and J genes are TRBV6-5 and TRBJ2-7; D may be TRBD1 (5 bases). Germline V gives CDR1 MNHEY, CDR2 SVGAGI. Trimming shortened V by 0 bases and J by 2 bases, and 11 bases separated the two germline ends. The length of the CDR3 is 15 residues. CDR3 amino acids: CASSYSAGRPYEQYF. CDR3 nucleotide sequence: TGTGCCAGCAGTTACTCGGCAGGGCGCCCCTACGAGCAGTACTTC.

The chain couples TRBV3-1 (or the pseudogene TRBV3-2) to TRBJ1-1; tentative D call: TRBD1 (5 bases). The CDR3 totals 15 residues. CDR1 is LGHDT and CDR2 is YNNKEL in the germline V gene (reference sequence). The germline V and J ends were trimmed by 0 bases and 1 base, with 9 bases remaining between them. The CDR3 protein is CASSQDAGENTEAFF. The CDR3 DNA reads as TGTGCCAGCAGCCAAGATGCGGGGGAGAACACTGAAGCTTTCTTT.

The chain combines TRBV24-1 with TRBJ2-1, with 7 bases that match TRBD1. This CDR3 is 17 amino acids long. V lost 7 bases to trimming and J lost 0 bases; unmatched junction nucleotides: 11. Germline V gives CDR1 KGHDR, CDR2 SFDVKD. This chain's CDR3 is CATSDTTGANSYNEQFF. Written as DNA, the CDR3 is TGTGCCACCAGCGATACCACAGGGGCCAACTCCTACAATGAGCAGTTCTTC.

This chain uses TRBV9 with TRBJ1-4; perhaps TRBD1 as D (6 bases). CDR3 length: 13 residues. Germline CDR1 reads SGDLS; CDR2 reads YYNGEE. Trimming left V 4 bases short and J 7 bases short, with 11 bases between. In DNA, the CDR3 is TGTGCCAGCAGCCAGGGGTACGGTGAAAAACTGTTTTTT. Translation: CASSQGYGEKLFF.

This clone was detected once. This chain uses TRBV9 with TRBJ2-7; 10 bases fit TRBD1. Germline loops: CDR1 SGDLS, CDR2 YYNGEE. The CDR3 has 14 residues. Losses at the gene ends were 4 bases for V and 2 bases for J; bases not matched to a gene: 3. CDR3 bases: TGTGCCAGCAGCCCGGGGACAGGGGCCTACGAGCAGTACTTC. It codes for CASSPGTGAYEQYF.

This chain uses TRBV4-1 with TRBJ1-4; D is unresolved. The germline gives CDR1 MGHRA, CDR2 YSYEKL. The CDR3 runs 15 residues. V lost 9 bases to trimming and J lost 8 bases, with 22 bases between them. The CDR3: CASGPHPGELEKLFF. DNA of the CDR3: TGCGCCAGTGGACCTCATCCCGGGGAATTGGAAAAACTGTTTTTT.

This rearrangement joins TRBV7-9 to TRBJ1-1, with 8 nucleotides matching TRBD1. The trim removed 0 bases at V and 3 bases at J, leaving 9 bases unmatched. This CDR3 comprises 17 residues. Germline V gene lookup returns CDR1 SEHNR and CDR2 FQNEAQ (reference sequence). The CDR3 DNA reads as TGTGCCAGCAGCTTAGCGCGGGCAGGGGGCGCAGACACTGAAGCTTTCTTT. It yields the protein CASSLARAGGADTEAFF.

This clone turned up a few times. The CDR3 nucleotides are TGCGCCAGCAGCTCGCCCGGGACAGGGGGCTTTGTGGGCTACACCTTC. Translated: CASSSPGTGGFVGYTF. The chain carries TRBV5-1 and TRBJ1-2; 12 nucleotides align to TRBD1. V shed 3 bases, J shed 8 bases, and the junction held 11 bases outside the gene matches. The germline V gene encodes CDR1 SGHRS and CDR2 YFSETQ. The CDR3 spans 16 residues.

The chain couples TRBV5-6 to TRBJ2-7; a weak D match, TRBD1 (6 bases). Trimming took off 0 bases at V and 1 base at J, with 8 bases between the two ends. The CDR3 sequence is 14 residues long. Germline V gene sequence: CDR1 SGHDT, CDR2 YYEEEE. The CDR3 region has the DNA TGTGCCAGCAGCTTGGACAGGGTATCCTACGAGCAGTACTTC. This encodes CASSLDRVSYEQYF.

The chain couples TRBV4-1 to TRBJ2-1; 11 bases fit TRBD1. Germline values: CDR1 MGHRA, CDR2 YSYEKL. J was trimmed by 11 bases and V by 3 bases; bases with no gene match: 15. The CDR3 has 17 amino acids. CDR3 DNA sequence: TGCGCCAGCAGCCATCCCTCCAGGACAGGGGGCACGGGGAAGCAGTTCTTC. As protein: CASSHPSRTGGTGKQFF.

V is TRBV7-9 and J is TRBJ2-7, with a possible D match to TRBD1 (6 bases). This CDR3 contains 14 residues. Deletions cut 6 bases from V and 0 bases from J, with 12 bases between. Germline CDR1 and CDR2: SEHNR and FQNEAQ (reference sequence). CDR3 protein: CASSYTGSSYEQYF. As DNA, the CDR3 is TGTGCCAGCAGTTATACAGGGTCCTCCTACGAGCAGTACTTC.

This chain uses TRBV30 with TRBJ2-3; D unresolved. The CDR3 extends over 11 amino acids. The V end was cut by 3 bases, the J end by 6 bases, with 7 bases between. Germline-derived CDR1 and CDR2 are GTSNPN and SVGIG (reference sequence). The CDR3 sequence: CAWRSVDTQYF. CDR3 bases: TGTGCCTGGAGATCTGTGGATACGCAGTATTTT.

This chain connects TRBV19 to TRBJ2-7, with D tentatively TRBD1 (6 bases). The CDR3 is 14 residues long. The V gene lost 2 bases and the J gene lost 3 bases, with 11 bases spanning the gap. Germline loops: CDR1 LNHDA, CDR2 SQIVND (reference sequence). CDR3 DNA sequence: TGTGCCAGTAGTATACAGGGGTCTTTCTACGAGCAGTACTTC. It encodes CASSIQGSFYEQYF.